This T cell receptor (beta chain) was recorded in a study of vaccination and CD4 T cells after COVID-19. Study summary: Participants got two doses of BNT162b2 or mRNA-1273 vaccine.

The CDR3 contains 17 residues when both ends are counted. Time point defined: late sampling 161 to 241 days after vaccination in three convalescent patients. As for treatment: roughly ten-day PBMC culture with coronavirus spike peptide pools or control peptides (ViraFEST assay). T cells were expanded with peptide pools, and expanded clonotypes were identified by TCR sequencing. Sequencing of cultured CD4+ T cell DNA used the Oncomine TCR Beta short-read assay. Via MiXCR, TCRdb re-called the PCR reads, giving one row per CDR3 protein. The table lists 20,000 to 25,000 distinct CDR3 sequences, around two fifths of them singletons. Concerning this clonotype itself: The target antigen is unknown. No DNA is shown, since the ends of the CDR3 on it are uncertain; the CDR3 is the one TCRdb lists.

This TCR was recovered from a human donor who had recovered from COVID-19. The chain recombines TRBV7-5 with TRBJ2-7; the table assigns TRBD2, which was not confirmed against the DNA. TRBV7-5 is a pseudogene segment. The sequencing here drew on CD4+ T cells from blood, cultured in vitro, taken about 7 months after SARS-CoV-2 vaccination. The CDR3 here is CISVPEPPRGPLYEQYF.